A selection of T cell receptor beta chains follows, all from one sample in a study of metastatic and nonmetastatic thyroid tumors. MiXCR re-clonotyped the PCR reads for TCRdb. Of around 14,000 clones in the sample, about 25% were seen once. Sequenced input: blood. The receptors were sampled from a female donor with papillary thyroid cancer or a benign thyroid nodule (not recorded which). Some clones in this sample may be carry-over from other donors' samples. Each CDR3 is given with its conserved first and last residue. The D gene is left open where the match is weak. The listing skips clone size in some rows; elsewhere it reads once, few, many or a size class.

NA	TRBV5-1	TRBJ2-3	many	TGCGCCAGCAGCTTGGGCAGTAGCACAGATACGCAGTATTTT	CASSLGSSTDTQYF
NA	TRBV12-3/TRBV12-4	TRBJ2-1	many	TGTGCCAGCAGTTTAAACACCAGAACCTACAATGAGCAGTTCTTC	CASSLNTRTYNEQFF
TRBD1	TRBV7-2	TRBJ1-5	medium-sized	TGTGCCAGCAGTTGGACAGGGGATCAGCCCCAGCATTTT	CASSWTGDQPQHF
NA	TRBV20-1	TRBJ2-7	medium-sized	TGCAGTGCTGTGGGACAAATTGGCGAGCAGTACTTC	CSAVGQIGEQYF
NA	TRBV19	TRBJ2-7	medium-sized	TGTGCCAGTAGTGGAAGGGGCTTACGCTACGAGCAGTACTTC	CASSGRGLRYEQYF
NA	TRBV2	TRBJ2-5	many	TGTGCCAGCAGTGCGGGCCACGAGACCCAGTACTTC	CASSAGHETQYF
NA	TRBV2	TRBJ1-2	many	TGTGCCAGCAGTGAAGCGCGTATATCTTCTGGCTACACCTTC	CASSEARISSGYTF
NA	TRBV28	TRBJ2-7	medium-sized	TGTGCCAGCACTGGCGCGGGGCCCTACGAGCAGTACTTC	CASTGAGPYEQYF
NA	TRBV11-2	TRBJ2-7	NA	TGTGCCAGCACCTACAACCCGAACTACGAGCAGTACTTC	CASTYNPNYEQYF
TRBD2	TRBV4-2	TRBJ2-2	many	TGTGCCAGCAGCCGCTTGCTGACTAGCGGGTTGGACACCGGGGAGCTGTTTTTT	CASSRLLTSGLDTGELFF
NA	TRBV20-1	TRBJ1-1	NA	TGCAGTGCTAGGGACTGGGGGTTTACTGAAGCTTTCTTT	CSARDWGFTEAFF
NA	TRBV28	TRBJ2-5	many	TGTGCCACCCAAGAACAAGAGACCCAGTACTTC	CATQEQETQYF
NA	TRBV10-3	TRBJ2-6	NA	TGTGCCTTCGGTAGCTCTGGGACCAACGTCCTGACTTTC	CAFGSSGTNVLTF
TRBD2	TRBV30	TRBJ2-1	many	TGTGCCTGGGGTAAAGGACTAGCGGGGGGCAATGAGCAGTTCTTC	CAWGKGLAGGNEQFF
TRBD2	TRBV28	TRBJ2-1	few	TGTGCCAGCAGTTTGGGGGGACTAGCGGGGGCCAATGAGCAGTTCTTC	CASSLGGLAGANEQFF
TRBD2	TRBV27	TRBJ2-1	medium-sized	TGTGCCAGCACCCCGACTAGCGGGGGGGTTTACAATGAGCAGTTCTTC	CASTPTSGGVYNEQFF
NA	TRBV19	TRBJ2-5	NA	TGTGCCAGTAGAAGTTATTCCCAAGAGACCCAGTACTTC	CASRSYSQETQYF
NA	TRBV30	TRBJ2-2	NA	TGTGCCTGGAGTGTGAGGGGTCGGTCTAGTCTCGGCATCGGGGAGCTGTTTTTT	CAWSVRGRSSLGIGELFF
TRBD1	TRBV28	TRBJ2-1	many	TGTGCCAGCAGAACCCAGGACAGGTTGGACAATGAGCAGCCCTTC	CASRTQDRLDNEQPF
NA	TRBV7-2	TRBJ2-7	NA	TGTGCCAGCAGCTTAGGCTTAGGAGGGTCCTCCTACGAGCAGTACTTC	CASSLGLGGSSYEQYF
NA	TRBV19	TRBJ1-6	medium-sized	TGTGCCAGTACCATTAGGGGTTCCTATAATTCACCCCTCCACTTT	CASTIRGSYNSPLHF
NA	TRBV7-9	TRBJ1-2	NA	TGTGCCAGCAGCTTGTCGAGCTATGGCTACACCTTC	CASSLSSYGYTF
TRBD1	TRBV6-1	TRBJ2-7	few	TGTGCCAGCAGTCAGCGACAGGGAACCCACGAGCAGTACTTC	CASSQRQGTHEQYF
TRBD1	TRBV2	TRBJ1-5	many	TGTGCCAGCAGGGGGGACAGGGTGGAAAATCAGCCCCAGCATTTT	CASRGDRVENQPQHF
NA	TRBV7-8	TRBJ1-2	many	TGTGCCAGCAGCTTAGTCCCGGGCAGGGGTGTCTATGGCTACACCTTC	CASSLVPGRGVYGYTF
NA	TRBV27	TRBJ2-7	medium-sized	TGTGCCAGCAGTTTATTTCTACAGGGTTCCGAGCAGTACTTC	CASSLFLQGSEQYF
TRBD2	TRBV5-5	TRBJ2-7	NA	TGTGCCAGCAGCTTCTCGCGGGGGGCCGCGTACGAGCAGTACTTC	CASSFSRGAAYEQYF
NA	TRBV7-9	TRBJ2-7	medium-sized	TGTGCCAGCAGCTTAACGAGCTCCTACGAGCAGTACTTC	CASSLTSSYEQYF
NA	TRBV2	TRBJ2-3	many	TGTGCCAGCAAAGCGACGCCTAGCACAGATACGCAGTATTTT	CASKATPSTDTQYF
NA	TRBV6-1	TRBJ2-7	medium-sized	TGTGCCAGCAGTTTAGACGGCTACGAGCAGTACTTC	CASSLDGYEQYF
NA	TRBV6-2/TRBV6-3	TRBJ1-4	medium-sized	TGTGCCAGCAGTCAAGGGACGGAGAATGAAAAACTGTTTTTT	CASSQGTENEKLFF
NA	TRBV20-1	TRBJ2-3	once	TGCAGTGCTGCGGACTCAATTCTCGCAGATACGCAGTATTTT	CSAADSILADTQYF
NA	TRBV6-1	TRBJ2-2	medium-sized	TGTGCCAGCCGAGGACGGGAGCGGTTGACCAGGGAGCTGTTTTTT	CASRGRERLTRELFF
NA	TRBV11-2	TRBJ2-7	NA	TGTGCCAGCAGCTTAGATCTTGACTTCGAGCAGTACTTC	CASSLDLDFEQYF
NA	TRBV6-1	TRBJ2-7	medium-sized	NA	CASSVGEGTAPNF
TRBD1	TRBV5-1	TRBJ2-7	NA	TGCGCCAGCAGCTTGATCCCGACAGGGGGCCTAACCTACGAGCAGTACTTC	CASSLIPTGGLTYEQYF
TRBD1	TRBV4-2	TRBJ2-7	many	TGTGCCAGCAGCCAAGGGACAGGGACTTACTACGAGCAGTACTTC	CASSQGTGTYYEQYF
NA	TRBV7-9	TRBJ1-1	NA	TGTGCCAGCAGCCCTATAATCGGAGTGCGTGCTTTCTTT	CASSPIIGVRAFF
NA	TRBV12-3/TRBV12-4	TRBJ1-1	medium-sized	TGTGCCAGCACCGTGGGACAGAACACTGAAGCTTTCTTT	CASTVGQNTEAFF
TRBD2	TRBV24-1	TRBJ2-1	many	TGTGCCACCAGTGATTCGAAGACTAGCGGGGTCTCGAATGAGCAGTTCTTC	CATSDSKTSGVSNEQFF
NA	TRBV28	TRBJ1-5	few	TGTGCCAGCAGTTCTGGGGGAGGAGGCAATCAGCCCCAGCATTTT	CASSSGGGGNQPQHF
TRBD1	TRBV5-1	TRBJ1-6	NA	TGCTCCAGCAGGGGGGGACTGGCCTTT	CSSRGGLAF
TRBD1	TRBV20-1	TRBJ1-1	many	TGCAGTGCTTCCCGGGACAGAATGAACACTGAAGCTTTCTTT	CSASRDRMNTEAFF
NA	TRBV12-3/TRBV12-4	TRBJ1-5	NA	TGTGCCAGCAGGGAAGGGGGGCCCCAGCATTTT	CASREGGPQHF
NA	TRBV28	TRBJ1-2	medium-sized	TGTGCCAGCAGTTCAGGGGAATTTGACTATGGCTACACCTTC	CASSSGEFDYGYTF
NA	TRBV7-2	TRBJ2-1	many	TGTGCCAGCAGCCAAATGTTAGGTAATGAGCAGTTCTTC	CASSQMLGNEQFF
TRBD2	TRBV28	TRBJ2-1	few	TGTGCCAGCAGTTCACCACAGTCGGAGCGGGGGGGCCGGTACAATGAGCAGTTCTTC	CASSSPQSERGGRYNEQFF
NA	TRBV7-9	TRBJ2-3	NA	TGTGCCAGCAGCCGTCTAGGGGAGGCAGATACGCAGTATTTT	CASSRLGEADTQYF
NA	TRBV7-2	TRBJ1-2	NA	TGTGCCAGCAGCCACGGGGGATATGGCTACACCTTC	CASSHGGYGYTF
NA	TRBV30	TRBJ2-2	NA	TGTGCCTGGAGTGTGGGGGGTCGGGCTAGTCTCGGCATCGGGGAGCTGTTTTTT	CAWSVGGRASLGIGELFF
TRBD1	TRBV6-1	TRBJ1-1	few	TGTGCCAACACCCTTTCGACAGGGATGAACACTGAAGCTTTCTTT	CANTLSTGMNTEAFF
NA	TRBV9	TRBJ1-2	once	TGTGCCAGCAGCGTCGGAGGTCAGACTTTCTATGGCTACACCTTC	CASSVGGQTFYGYTF
TRBD2	TRBV5-5	TRBJ2-7	NA	TGTGCCAGCAGCTTAGGCGGGAGTGTTTCCTACGAGCAGTACTTC	CASSLGGSVSYEQYF
NA	TRBV12-3/TRBV12-4	TRBJ2-2	many	TGTGCCAGCAGTTTACGAGGGGGGTCGTGGCGGCAAGGGGAGCTGTTTTTT	CASSLRGGSWRQGELFF
TRBD2	TRBV2	TRBJ2-3	NA	TGTGCCAGCAGTGATAGGGGGACTAGTTGTAACACAGATACGCAGTATTTT	CASSDRGTSCNTDTQYF
TRBD2	TRBV5-1	TRBJ2-7	few	TGCGCCAGCAGCTTGGGCGGGAGGGCCAGTAACTACGAGCAGTACTTC	CASSLGGRASNYEQYF
NA	TRBV12-3/TRBV12-4	TRBJ2-2	medium-sized	TGTGCCAGCAGTAAACAGGTGAACACCGGGGAGCTGTTTTTT	CASSKQVNTGELFF